The clone carrying this T cell receptor (beta chain) was observed a handful of times. Antigen: not known. The sample belongs to a study of beta chain features in type 1 diabetes. Study-wide points: In all four CD4+ subsets, TCRB CDR3 length was significantly, moderately reduced in type 1 diabetes. Because the template was cDNA, high-expressing cells might be over-represented.

The CDR3 length is 15 residues. V shed 3 bases and J 6 bases; nucleotides not matched to a gene: 5. From germline, CDR1 is SGHTS and CDR2 YDEGEE. The entirety of the isolated RNA underwent reverse transcription, so expressed TCRB transcripts were sequenced. Data came from immunoSEQ multiplex PCR; TCRdb stores just in-frame clones and leaves some out. The sample lists 240,000 or so clones; approximately 20% were seen once. It was via CD45RO/CCR7/CD25/CD127/CD95/CD27 that CD4+ naive, central memory, regulatory and stem cell-like memory cells were sorted. The gene calls are TRBV5-8 and TRBJ2-1; 11 nucleotides line up with TRBD2. The receptor was derived from a woman in her thirties or forties with type 1 diabetes. Source material: naive CD4+ T cells from blood. DNA for the CDR3: TGTGCCAGCAGCTACTTTAGCGGGGGGGCCAATGAGCAGTTCTTC. Protein sequence: CASSYFSGGANEQFF.